This entry is about one TCR beta chain. What it recognizes is unknown. The data were obtained in a study of vaccination effects on CD4 cells after COVID-19. Expansion with viral peptide pools was applied to antigen-specific CD4+ T cells by the ViraFEST assay prior to sequencing. CD4+ T cells were isolated after about nine days of culture. Vaccinated participants had no history of SARS-CoV-2 infection and tested negative for nucleocapsid antibodies. Repertoires were generated with immunoSEQ multiplex PCR, while TCRdb's copy carries only in-frame clones and drops some. The repertoire includes about 54,000 clones, roughly 76% of them detected once, and approximately 20% sits in the top ten. The length of the CDR3 is 12 residues. Germline loops: CDR1 WSHSY, CDR2 SAAADI. The germline V and J ends were trimmed by 4 bases and 8 bases, with 9 bases remaining between them.

The source was CD4+ T cells from PBMCs cultured with SARS-CoV-2 spike peptides, collected before COVID-19 vaccination. This chain uses TRBV10-2 with TRBJ2-1, with D tentatively TRBD2 (5 bases). The origin of this receptor is a human donor who received a COVID-19 vaccine. In DNA form, the CDR3 reads TGCGCCAGCAGTGCCCCGGACTATGAGCAGTTCTTC. This gives the protein CASSAPDYEQFF.